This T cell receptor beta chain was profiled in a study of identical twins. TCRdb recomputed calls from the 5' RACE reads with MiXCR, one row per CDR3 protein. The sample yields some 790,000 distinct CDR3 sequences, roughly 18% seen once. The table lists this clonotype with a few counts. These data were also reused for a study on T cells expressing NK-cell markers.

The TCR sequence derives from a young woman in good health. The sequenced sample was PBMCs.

This chain's CDR3 is CASSPPKTSGRKNEQFF. CDR3 bases: TGTGCCAGCAGTCCCCCCAAAACTAGCGGGAGGAAGAATGAGCAGTTCTTC. The V and J genes are TRBV12-3 or TRBV12-4 and TRBJ2-1; 12 bases map to TRBD2. V shed 5 bases and J 7 bases; nucleotides not matched to a gene: 12. This CDR3 comprises 17 residues.